These 23 T cell receptor beta chains were sequenced from one sample in a study of T cell repertoires in cytomegalovirus infection. TCRdb re-derived calls from the reads in MiXCR, one entry per CDR3 protein. This table holds approximately 910,000 distinct CDR3 sequences, 31% found once. For these TCRs, the target antigens are not known. This sample comprised cultured CD8+ T cells from PBMCs, obtained from culture after CMV antigen stimulation. The source is a human donor in good health (CMV status not recorded). Some clones in this sample may be carry-over from other donors' samples.

The V and J genes are TRBV6-5 and TRBJ2-5, with D possibly TRBD1 on 6 matching bases. The V gene lost 1 base and the J gene lost 3 bases, with 12 bases spanning the gap. Germline V gene sequence: CDR1 MNHEY, CDR2 SVGAGI. This CDR3 has 15 residues. The CDR3 region is CASSYFLGAEETQYF. As DNA, the CDR3 is TGTGCCAGCAGTTACTTCTTGGGGGCAGAAGAGACCCAGTACTTC.

This clonotype was observed many times. This chain joins TRBV12-3 or TRBV12-4 and TRBJ1-1; D unresolved. V was clipped by 4 bases and J by 7 bases, with 4 bases between them. The CDR3 has 10 amino acids. Here the CDR3 reads CASSSVEAFF. CDR3 sequence (DNA): TGTGCCAGCAGTTCGGTTGAAGCTTTCTTT.

The CDR3 reads CASSHGRLTEAFF. CDR3 in DNA: TGCGCCAGCAGCCATGGGAGGCTTACTGAAGCTTTCTTT. The chain recombines TRBV4-3 with TRBJ1-1; D is uncertain. With 3 bases removed from V and 5 bases from J, the gap between germline ends came to 10 bases. Germline CDR1 LGHNA, CDR2 YSLEER. This CDR3 has 13 residues.

In this sample, this clonotype turned up a few times. J is TRBJ2-2 and V is TRBV24-1, with D tentatively TRBD1 (6 bases). The CDR3 loop spans 15 amino acids. Deletions cut 2 bases from V and 4 bases from J, with 10 bases between. Germline V gene data show CDR1 as KGHDR and CDR2 as SFDVKD. The CDR3 protein is CATSDSGTITGELFF. CDR3 sequence (DNA): TGTGCCACCAGTGATTCAGGGACAATCACCGGGGAGCTGTTTTTT.

This clonotype was seen many times. This sequence joins TRBV7-2 and TRBJ2-1, with 12 bases identical to TRBD2. Germline CDR1 and CDR2: SGHTA and FQGNSA. This CDR3 is built from 20 residues. V was clipped by 4 bases and J by 7 bases; unmatched bases: 20. In nucleotides, the CDR3 is TGTGCCAGCAGCTCACCTCCCCTAGGACTAGCGGGGAATAAAAGGAATGAGCAGTTCTTC. Amino acid sequence: CASSSPPLGLAGNKRNEQFF. Filled out from reference TRBV7-2 and TRBJ2-1, the complete variable domain reads GAGVSQSPSNKVTEKGKDVELRCDPISGHTALYWYRQSLGQGLEFLIYFQGNSAPDKSGLPSDRFSAERTGGSVSTLTIQRTQQEDSAVYLCASSSPPLGLAGNKRNEQFFGPGTRLTVL.

This clonotype was seen only a few times. The V call is TRBV7-6, the J call TRBJ1-2; D gene ambiguous. The CDR3 extends over 12 amino acids. Trimming removed 6 bases from V and 6 bases from J, with 11 bases in between. Germline-derived CDR1 and CDR2 are SGHVS and FNYEAQ. The CDR3 bases are TGTGCCAGCAGTTTTAACGAGGATGGCTACACCTTC. Translation: CASSFNEDGYTF.

This clonotype has a handful of counts. V and J are TRBV12-3 or TRBV12-4 and TRBJ2-5; 7 bases map to TRBD2. J was trimmed by 1 base and V by 3 bases; bases with no gene match: 5. CDR3 length equals 15 residues. This chain's CDR3 is CASSFLGGGQETQYF. CDR3 nucleotide sequence: TGTGCCAGCAGTTTCTTGGGGGGGGGCCAAGAGACCCAGTACTTC.

The chain links TRBV12-3 or TRBV12-4 to TRBJ2-5; D possibly uses TRBD1 or TRBD2 (5 bases each). The CDR3 runs to 18 residues. Trimming left V 3 bases short and J 1 base short, with 21 bases between. The CDR3 spells CASSFRLDGAPSQETQYF. CDR3 sequence (DNA): TGTGCCAGCAGTTTCAGGCTTGACGGGGCGCCCTCCCAAGAGACCCAGTACTTC.

V usage is TRBV9 and J usage is TRBJ2-1; TRBD1 matches 8 bases. There are 16 residues in the CDR3. The ends lost 4 bases at V and 4 bases at J; junction bases unmatched: 10. Germline-derived CDR1 and CDR2 are SGDLS and YYNGEE. DNA for the CDR3: TGTGCCAGCAGCCCCGGGGCAGGGGGCGCGTACAATGAGCAGTTCTTC. Its protein product is CASSPGAGGAYNEQFF.

This clonotype was picked up one time. This chain joins TRBV14 and TRBJ1-1; D gene ambiguous. The CDR3 length is 15 residues. The ends were cut back, 1 base at V and 0 bases at J, with 9 bases in the middle. Per the germline V gene, CDR1 is SGHDN and CDR2 is FVKESK. This CDR3 is CASSQGRNMNTEAFF. In DNA form, the CDR3 reads TGTGCCAGCAGCCAAGGGCGGAACATGAACACTGAAGCTTTCTTT.

This clonotype was found a few times. The V call is TRBV28, the J call TRBJ2-5, with 8 bases identical to TRBD2. The CDR3 has 15 residues. Germline V gene sequence: CDR1 MDHEN, CDR2 SYDVKM. The V segment lost 6 bases and the J segment 1 base; nucleotides outside the gene matches: 7. The CDR3: CASSPTRGGQETQYF. In DNA, the CDR3 is TGTGCCAGCAGCCCTACTCGGGGGGGCCAAGAGACCCAGTACTTC.

V is TRBV28 and J is TRBJ1-1, with a tentative D call TRBD1 (6 bases). V lost 6 bases and J 1 base, leaving 12 bases between the germline ends. The CDR3 consists of 14 residues. Germline V lookup: CDR1 MDHEN, CDR2 SYDVKM. Here the CDR3 reads CASRVQGSNTEAFF. The CDR3 DNA follows: TGTGCCAGCAGAGTACAGGGTTCGAACACTGAAGCTTTCTTT.

This clonotype was recorded a few times. The rearrangement links TRBV7-8 to TRBJ2-3, with 10 bases aligning to TRBD1. Unmatched junction bases numbered 8, after V lost 6 bases and J lost 5 bases. CDR1 and CDR2 from the germline V gene are SGHVS and FQNEAQ. This CDR3 has 15 amino acids. The CDR3 loop reads CASRPTGGERDTQYF. CDR3 coding DNA: TGTGCCAGCAGACCGACAGGGGGCGAGAGAGATACGCAGTATTTT.

This clonotype has more than one count but fewer than ten. The CDR3 loop reads CASSSYERGPPVGELFF. DNA for the CDR3: TGTGCCAGCAGTTCATATGAGAGGGGGCCGCCGGTCGGGGAGCTGTTTTTT. V usage is TRBV6-2 or TRBV6-3 and J usage is TRBJ2-2; 7 bases are shared with TRBD1. Germline values: CDR1 MNHEY, CDR2 SVGEGT. This CDR3 is 17 amino acids long. The trim removed 4 bases at V and 7 bases at J, leaving 15 bases unmatched.

Only a few counts were recorded for this clonotype. The chain couples TRBV19 to TRBJ2-7; a weak D match, TRBD1 (5 bases). The CDR3 is made up of 13 amino acids. The germline CDR1 and CDR2 sequences are LNHDA and SQIVND (reference sequence). V was cut by 3 bases and J by 2 bases, with 8 bases left in between. CDR3 in DNA: TGTGCCAGTAGTATTCAGGGAACCTACGAGCAGTACTTC. Protein: CASSIQGTYEQYF.

This clonotype was recorded at least ten times. V usage is TRBV28 and J usage is TRBJ2-2; 15 positions match TRBD2. With V trimmed by 9 bases and J by 2 bases, 19 bases remained unmatched. The CDR3 contains 21 residues. Germline V lookup: CDR1 MDHEN, CDR2 SYDVKM. The CDR3 region has the DNA TGTGCCAGTTTCCTTCGCCGGACTAGCGGGGGGGAATACATTAACACCGGGGAGCTGTTTTTT. Translation: CASFLRRTSGGEYINTGELFF.

This clonotype appeared a few times. The chain employs TRBV4-1 and TRBJ2-5, with D tentatively TRBD1 (5 bases). Germline V gene data show CDR1 as MGHRA and CDR2 as YSYEKL. With 0 bases removed from V and 4 bases from J, the gap between germline ends came to 9 bases. There are 14 residues in the CDR3. This CDR3 reads CASSQEGLGETQYF. The CDR3 DNA reads TGCGCCAGCAGCCAAGAGGGGCTAGGAGAGACCCAGTACTTC.

This clonotype was observed at least ten times. The V and J genes are TRBV11-2 and TRBJ2-3; possibly TRBD1 or TRBD2 for D (6 bases each). The CDR3 extends over 16 amino acids. Trimming cost V 5 bases and J 0 bases, with 15 bases left between them. Germline V gene sequence: CDR1 SGHAT, CDR2 FQNNGV. The CDR3 protein is CASSPLTGASTDTQYF. In nucleotides, the CDR3 is TGTGCCAGCAGCCCACTTACGGGGGCCAGCACAGATACGCAGTATTTT.

The rearrangement joins TRBV12-3 or TRBV12-4 to TRBJ2-7; D remains ambiguous. The CDR3 length is 12 residues. V dropped 3 bases and J dropped 7 bases, with 10 bases sitting between them. The DNA of the CDR3 is TGTGCCAGCAGTTTTACACCAGGAGAGCAGTACTTC. Amino acid sequence: CASSFTPGEQYF.

The chain employs TRBV7-9 and TRBJ2-3; tentatively, D is TRBD2 (7 bases). V shed 11 bases and J shed 0 bases, with 15 bases lying between them. Per the germline V gene, CDR1 is SEHNR and CDR2 is FQNEAQ (reference sequence). The CDR3 sequence is 14 residues long. CDR3 loop: CAAEGGESTDTQYF. DNA for the CDR3: TGTGCCGCAGAGGGGGGGGAAAGCACAGATACGCAGTATTTT.

The rearrangement uses TRBV10-1 and TRBJ2-2; TRBD1 agrees at 7 bases. V shed 3 bases, J shed 1 base, and the junction held 2 bases outside the gene matches. The CDR3 covers 15 residues. Germline-derived CDR1 and CDR2 are WNHNN and SYGVQD (reference sequence). CDR3 amino acids: CASSERTGNTGELFF. The CDR3 DNA follows: TGCGCCAGCAGTGAACGGACAGGGAACACCGGGGAGCTGTTTTTT.

Many counts were recorded for this clonotype. This chain connects TRBV7-8 to TRBJ1-2; 9 nucleotides align to TRBD1. Germline values: CDR1 SGHVS, CDR2 FQNEAQ. This CDR3 has 16 residues. V lost 5 bases and J lost 7; bases outside the gene matches: 14. CDR3 region: CASSPILGTGWAGYTF. The CDR3 coding sequence is TGTGCCAGCAGCCCGATATTGGGGACAGGGTGGGCTGGCTACACCTTC. The full variable domain, completed using reference TRBV7-8 and TRBJ1-2, is GAGVSQSPRYKVAKRGQDVALRCDPISGHVSLFWYQQALGQGPEFLTYFQNEAQLDKSGLPSDRFFAERPEGSVSTLKIQRTQQEDSAVYLCASSPILGTGWAGYTFGSGTRLTVV.

The genes are TRBV6-1 and TRBJ2-3; 8 bases agree with TRBD1. The CDR3 is made up of 15 amino acids. Per the germline V gene, CDR1 is MNHNS and CDR2 is SASEGT. V lost 7 bases and J lost 0; bases outside the gene matches: 6. CDR3 amino acids: CASNRGTSSTDTQYF. The CDR3 nucleotides read TGTGCCAGCAACAGGGGGACGTCTAGCACAGATACGCAGTATTTT.